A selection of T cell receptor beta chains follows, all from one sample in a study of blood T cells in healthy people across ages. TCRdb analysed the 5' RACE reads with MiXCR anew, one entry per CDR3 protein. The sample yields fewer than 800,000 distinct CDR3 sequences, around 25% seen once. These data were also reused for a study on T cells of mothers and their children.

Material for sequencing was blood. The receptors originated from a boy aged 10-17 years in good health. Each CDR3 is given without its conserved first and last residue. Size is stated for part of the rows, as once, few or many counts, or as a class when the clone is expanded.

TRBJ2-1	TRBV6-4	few	ASSRVAGVYNEQF
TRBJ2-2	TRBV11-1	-	ASSPLVWGSGTGELF
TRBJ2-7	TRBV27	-	ASSRDTYLGEQY
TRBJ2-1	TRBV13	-	ASSPRTGRDEQF
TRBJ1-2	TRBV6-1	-	ASSELGDGYT
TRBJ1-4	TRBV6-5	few	ASSHWGDEKLF
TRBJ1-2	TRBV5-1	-	ASSLAYPGANYGYT
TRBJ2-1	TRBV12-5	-	TSGSGLAGLPYNEQF
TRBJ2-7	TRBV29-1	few	SVEDLAGGNEQY
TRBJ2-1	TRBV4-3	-	ASSQEMASGDNEQF
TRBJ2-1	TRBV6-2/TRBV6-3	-	ASGYDWTSLNEQF
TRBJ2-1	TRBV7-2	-	ASSRTRQSYNEQF
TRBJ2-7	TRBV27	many	ASSLAPRLEQY
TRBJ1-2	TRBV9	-	ASSVVPEGYGYT
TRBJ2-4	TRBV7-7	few	ASSLFQGNIQY
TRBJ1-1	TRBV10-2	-	ASSDRGRRMNTEAF
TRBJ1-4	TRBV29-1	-	SVDEAEKLF
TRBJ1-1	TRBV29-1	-	SVPQERMDTEAF
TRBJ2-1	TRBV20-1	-	SARQGAKNGYNEQF
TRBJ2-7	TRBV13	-	ASSFGVSHYEQY